The subject of this entry is one T cell receptor (beta chain). Its matching antigen is unknown. The CDR3 runs to 14 residues. V was clipped by 4 bases and J by 3 bases, with 11 bases between them. Per germline, CDR1 SGHTS and CDR2 YDEGEE. The data stem from a study of response to subunit inactivated influenza vaccine. Study results and limitations: Each seasonal flu vaccination may recruit only limited new T cells, authors suggested.

TCRdb re-derived calls from the RT-PCR reads in MiXCR, one entry per CDR3 protein. The sample lists hundreds of thousands of distinct CDR3 sequences, 12% to 15% occurring once. The sequence derives from a man in his fifties or sixties who received an inactivated influenza vaccine. The chain is built from TRBV5-8 and TRBJ2-1; D uncertain. Sample: PBMCs from blood, taken 14 to 15 days before vaccination. The CDR3 reads CASSAAAVYNEQFF. The CDR3 nucleotides read TGTGCCAGCAGCGCGGCAGCAGTCTACAATGAGCAGTTCTTC.